This passage covers 15 T cell receptor beta chains from one sample sequenced in a study of OX40 agonist ivuxolimab in advanced cancers. Method: immunoSEQ multiplex PCR; TCRdb's copy keeps in-frame clones and lacks some. The sample holds fewer than 35,000 clones; roughly 81% are singletons and the top ten take about 20%. Specimen: CD4+ or CD8+ T cells sorted from blood, collected in a trial of the OX40 agonist ivuxolimab. All receptors come from an adult with an advanced solid tumor such as melanoma, head and neck, liver or kidney cancer.

The rearrangement joins TRBV6-5 to TRBJ2-1; maybe TRBD1 (6 bases). CDR3 length: 11 residues. Germline CDR1 and CDR2: MNHEY and SVGAGI. Trimming pared 7 bases from V and 5 bases from J, leaving 6 bases between. The CDR3 protein is CASNRDNEQFF. CDR3 in DNA: TGTGCCAGCAACAGGGACAATGAGCAGTTCTTC.

The genes are TRBV28 and TRBJ1-1; D remains ambiguous. The CDR3 length is 15 residues. V was pared by 7 bases and J by 5 bases, with 20 bases between. Per the germline V gene, CDR1 is MDHEN and CDR2 is SYDVKM. The CDR3 region has the DNA TGTGCCAGCACCAGCCAGGAGGCCCGATCAACTGAAGCTTTCTTT. Amino acids: CASTSQEARSTEAFF.

Relative to its sample, this clone is medium-sized. V gene TRBV10-3 combines with J gene TRBJ1-2; unclear D gene. The CDR3 has 13 amino acids. CDR1 and CDR2 (germline): ENHRY, SYGVKD. Trimming stripped 5 bases from V and 3 bases from J, with 10 bases between. The CDR3 spells CAISPNRDYGYTF. The CDR3 region has the DNA TGTGCCATCAGTCCTAACCGGGACTATGGCTACACCTTC.

CDR3 in amino acids: CASSLEVGAEAFF. The CDR3, as DNA: TGCGCCAGCAGCTTGGAGGTTGGCGCTGAAGCTTTCTTT. The rearrangement joins TRBV5-1 to TRBJ1-1, with no clear D. Trimming stripped 0 bases from V and 6 bases from J, with 9 bases between. The CDR3 is 13 amino acids. Germline V gene lookup returns CDR1 SGHRS and CDR2 YFSETQ.

V and J are TRBV2 and TRBJ1-5; the D is unclear. Germline-derived CDR1 and CDR2 are SNHLY and FYNNEI. Deletions cut 4 bases from V and 3 bases from J, with 4 bases between. This CDR3 is built from 12 residues. The CDR3 protein is CASSGDNQPQHF. As DNA, the CDR3 is TGTGCCAGCAGTGGTGACAATCAGCCCCAGCATTTT. Full variable domain (remainder filled in from reference TRBV2 and TRBJ1-5): EPEVTQTPSHQVTQMGQEVILRCVPISNHLYFYWYRQILGQKVEFLVSFYNNEISEKSEIFDDQFSVERPDGSNFTLKIRSTKLEDSAMYFCASSGDNQPQHFGDGTRLSIL.

The genes are TRBV10-3 and TRBJ1-2; possible D gene TRBD1, 5 bases. Trimming removed 7 bases at V and 0 bases at J, with 15 bases between. The CDR3 contains 15 residues. Per the germline V gene, CDR1 is ENHRY and CDR2 is SYGVKD. The CDR3 reads CAITRDPTSNYGYTF. Written as DNA, the CDR3 is TGTGCCATCACCCGGGACCCGACGTCTAACTATGGCTACACCTTC.

DNA of the CDR3: TGTGCCAGCGGGGACAGGGAAACTGAAGCTTTCTTT. Translating it yields CASGDRETEAFF. The chain carries TRBV19 and TRBJ1-1; 9 nucleotides match TRBD1. The CDR3 has 12 residues. Per germline, CDR1 LNHDA and CDR2 SQIVND (reference sequence). V shed 9 bases, J shed 5 bases, and the junction held 4 bases outside the gene matches.

The V and J genes are TRBV19 and TRBJ2-3; tentatively, D is TRBD2 (6 bases). The CDR3 is made up of 17 amino acids. V lost 1 base, J lost 0 bases, and 14 bases lay in between. The germline V gene encodes CDR1 LNHDA and CDR2 SQIVND (reference sequence). The CDR3 spells CASSIGRGRSSTDTQYF. For the CDR3, the DNA is TGTGCCAGTAGTATAGGGAGGGGCCGATCTAGCACAGATACGCAGTATTTT.

The chain is built from TRBV7-9 and TRBJ2-7, with D unclear. CDR1 is SEHNR, CDR2 FQNEAQ, per germline (reference sequence). CDR3 length: 11 residues. V was shortened by 4 bases and J by 3 bases, with 4 bases between the two germline ends. CDR3 sequence (DNA): TGTGCCAGCAGCTCCAACTACGAGCAGTACTTC. This encodes CASSSNYEQYF.

V and J are TRBV5-4 and TRBJ2-5; 7 bases line up with TRBD2. CDR1 and CDR2 (germline): SGHNT, YYREEE (reference sequence). V gave up 3 bases and J gave up 2 bases; unmatched junction bases: 7. The CDR3 contains 15 residues. The CDR3 protein is CASSSGGARQETQYF. The CDR3 nucleotides read TGTGCCAGCAGCTCGGGGGGAGCTCGACAAGAGACCCAGTACTTC.

This clone turned up a few times. The V gene is TRBV5-1, the J gene TRBJ1-6; 7 positions agree with TRBD1. Germline assignment: CDR1 SGHRS and CDR2 YFSETQ. The CDR3 consists of 14 residues. V shed 3 bases, J shed 7 bases, and the junction held 4 bases outside the gene matches. The CDR3 loop reads CASSWDRQNSPLHF. The CDR3 region has the DNA TGCGCCAGCAGCTGGGACAGACAGAATTCACCCCTCCACTTT. Full variable domain (remainder filled in from reference TRBV5-1 and TRBJ1-6): KAGVTQTPRYLIKTRGQQVTLSCSPISGHRSVSWYQQTPGQGLQFLFEYFSETQRNKGNFPGRFSGRQFSNSRSEMNVSTLELGDSALYLCASSWDRQNSPLHFGNGTRLTVT.

The chain carries TRBV29-1 and TRBJ2-7; a weak D match, TRBD2 (6 bases). The germline V gene encodes CDR1 SQVTM and CDR2 ANQGSEA. The ends were cut back, 5 bases at V and 2 bases at J, with 10 bases in the middle. The CDR3 contains 12 residues. CDR3: CSVWTGAYEQYF. DNA of the CDR3: TGCAGCGTTTGGACGGGAGCCTACGAGCAGTACTTC.

The V and J genes are TRBV5-1 and TRBJ1-1, with 11 bases lining up with TRBD1. V was clipped by 5 bases and J by 1 base; unmatched bases: 7. CDR3 length equals 16 residues. Looked up from germline, CDR1 is SGHRS and CDR2 is YFSETQ. The chain's CDR3 is CASRRGQGARNTEAFF. The CDR3 region has the DNA TGCGCCAGCAGGAGAGGACAGGGGGCGAGGAACACTGAAGCTTTCTTT.

This chain joins TRBV2 and TRBJ1-1; 8 bases line up with TRBD1. The ends lost 4 bases at V and 1 base at J; junction bases unmatched: 2. Germline CDR1 and CDR2: SNHLY and FYNNEI. This CDR3 comprises 14 residues. In nucleotides, the CDR3 is TGTGCCAGCAGTGCACAGGGGGGGAACACTGAAGCTTTCTTT. Translation: CASSAQGGNTEAFF.

The table lists this clone with a count of one. This CDR3 is CASSLGQGDTGELFF. CDR3 bases: TGTGCCAGCAGCTTGGGACAGGGAGACACCGGGGAGCTGTTTTTT. The chain links TRBV5-8 to TRBJ2-2; 7 bases match TRBD1. From germline, CDR1 is SGHTS and CDR2 YDEGEE. The junction had 2 bases not matched to a gene; V was cut back by 0 bases and J by 3 bases. This CDR3 region has 15 residues.